This is a list of T cell receptor beta chains from one sample in a study of blood T cell repertoires in COVID-19. Produced via immunoSEQ multiplex PCR; TCRdb's table is partial and in-frame only. The repertoire holds 100,000 to 150,000 clones, over 60% seen once, with around 6.6% in the top ten. The sample consisted of peripheral blood. The receptors come from a man in his 70s with acute or convalescent COVID-19. Each CDR3 is given with its conserved first and last residue. D genes are given only for firm matches.

V gene	D gene	J gene	CDR3 protein
TRBV6-2/TRBV6-3	TRBD1	TRBJ2-5	CASSHPRRDRGLGETQYF
TRBV19	.	TRBJ2-5	CASSIGPEPETQYF
TRBV6-5	TRBD1	TRBJ1-1	CASSQGQGENTEAFF
TRBV19	.	TRBJ2-1	CASSIGGRTINEQFF
TRBV24-1	TRBD2	TRBJ2-3	CATQGLAPDTQYF
TRBV7-4	.	TRBJ1-5	CASSLVNIYSNQPQHF
TRBV11-3	TRBD2	TRBJ2-3	CASSLGAGPAGVEDTQYF
TRBV7-3	.	TRBJ2-1	CASSSEYGSNEQFF
TRBV19	TRBD1	TRBJ1-2	CASSRTGFGYTF
TRBV28	.	TRBJ1-3	CASSPMGGRLGGNTIYF
TRBV11-2	TRBD1	TRBJ1-2	CASSHLGTGGMGGYTF
TRBV19	.	TRBJ2-1	CASRDMGGPNEQFF
TRBV5-1	.	TRBJ2-7	CASSVVGAGYEQYF
TRBV5-1	.	TRBJ1-1	CASSFTESGTEAFF
TRBV5-1	.	TRBJ2-2	CASSYNAEPTGELFF
TRBV18	TRBD1	TRBJ1-4	CASSLGQEGEKLFF
TRBV24-1	TRBD2	TRBJ2-3	CATSDPSLAGGTDTQYF
TRBV6-5	.	TRBJ1-1	CASSYSIGANTEAFF
TRBV6-5	TRBD1	TRBJ2-7	CATQGPPTYEQYF
TRBV30	TRBD2	TRBJ2-3	CAWDTIYSGAPSGTQYF
TRBV3-1/TRBV3-2	.	TRBJ1-4	CASSQGGREKLFF